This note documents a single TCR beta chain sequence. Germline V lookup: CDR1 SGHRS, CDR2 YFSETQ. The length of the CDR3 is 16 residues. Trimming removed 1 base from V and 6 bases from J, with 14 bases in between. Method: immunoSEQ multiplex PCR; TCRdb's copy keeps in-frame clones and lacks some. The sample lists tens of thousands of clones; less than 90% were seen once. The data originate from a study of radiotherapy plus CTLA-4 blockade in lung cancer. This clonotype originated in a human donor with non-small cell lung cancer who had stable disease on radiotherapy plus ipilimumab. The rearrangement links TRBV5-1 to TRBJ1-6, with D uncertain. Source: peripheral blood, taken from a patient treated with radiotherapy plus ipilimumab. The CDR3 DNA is TGCGCCAGCAGCTTGTCGTCGGGCCCCTCTAATTCACCCCTCCACTTT. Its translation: CASSLSSGPSNSPLHF.